There are many counts of the clone carrying this TCR beta chain. Its antigen is undetermined. Individuals with ophthalmopathy presented a Clinical Activity Score of at least 3, a NOSPECS grade of at least 4 and a duration under 3 months. Any patient presenting with uncontrolled infection, other autoimmune disease, pregnancy or lactation was left out. These data originate in a study of T cells in Graves' hyperthyroidism and ophthalmopathy. Regions amplified from RNA transcripts were the TCR beta CDR3 regions. Using the HTBI primer set, a first-round RT-PCR was run on the TCR CDR3. TCRdb recomputed calls from the multiplex PCR reads with MiXCR, one row per CDR3 protein. Of some 370,000 distinct CDR3 sequences listed, roughly 13% are singletons. Trimming took off 6 bases at V and 5 bases at J, with 17 bases between the two ends. This CDR3 spans 15 amino acids. Germline V gene sequence: CDR1 MDHEN, CDR2 SYDVKM.

Findings of the study overall: The model foresaw ophthalmopathy a median roughly 6 months prior to onset. Blood shared most expanded thyroid clonotypes above 0.001.

The clonotype comes from a man aged 45-65 years with Graves' ophthalmopathy. The sequencing input was blood. The chain combines TRBV28 with TRBJ2-1, with D possibly being TRBD2 (6 bases). This CDR3 reads CASSPGTHRDNEQFF. The CDR3 nucleotides read TGTGCCAGCAGCCCCGGGACTCATCGAGACAATGAGCAGTTCTTC.